A selection of T cell receptor beta chains follows, all from one sample in a study of T cells in Graves' hyperthyroidism and ophthalmopathy. MiXCR, applied by TCRdb to the multiplex PCR reads, yields one record per CDR3 protein. This sample has around 580,000 distinct CDR3 sequences, with under 60% found just once. Material: peripheral blood or thyroid tissue (not recorded which). The source of these receptors is a woman aged 18-35 years with Graves' hyperthyroidism. Both conserved end residues are part of each CDR3. A D gene is named only where the DNA matches it firmly. Rows give clone size only sometimes, using once, few, many, or a class for an expanded clone.

TGTGCCAGCAGCTTAGTTGGGAATGGAAACACCGGGGAGCTGTTTTTT | CASSLVGNGNTGELFF | TRBV7-6 | NA | NA | TRBJ2-2
TGTGCCAGCAGCTTTAACAGGGCGGGACACACCATATATTTT | CASSFNRAGHTIYF | TRBV12-3/TRBV12-4 | NA | many | TRBJ1-3
TGCAGTGCTAGAGAGGGGGCCGGGGGATGGACTGAAGCTTTCTTT | CSAREGAGGWTEAFF | TRBV20-1 | NA | many | TRBJ1-1
TGCAGTGCTAGAACGACAGGGCCCGCCCAAGAGACCCAGCATTTT | CSARTTGPAQETQHF | TRBV20-1 | TRBD1 | NA | TRBJ1-5
TGCAGTGCTTACAGGGGAGACACTGAAGCTTTCTTT | CSAYRGDTEAFF | TRBV20-1 | TRBD1 | NA | TRBJ1-1
TGTGCCAGCAGTCCCGGGACAAAGCCAGCCTTCTACGAGCAGTACTTC | CASSPGTKPAFYEQYF | TRBV11-3 | NA | many | TRBJ2-7
TGCGCCAGCAGCCAAGATTTGGGGGCCTACTACGAGCAGTACTTC | CASSQDLGAYYEQYF | TRBV4-1 | NA | many | TRBJ2-7
TGTGCCAGCAGCTCCCTAGCGGTTGGGGTACAAGAGACCCAGTACTTC | CASSSLAVGVQETQYF | TRBV7-6 | TRBD2 | NA | TRBJ2-5
TGTGCCAGCAGCCCTCACAGGGCGATGAACACTGAAGCTTTCTTT | CASSPHRAMNTEAFF | TRBV11-3 | NA | many | TRBJ1-1
TGTGCCAGCAGTTGGACAGGGGAGGGCTATGGCTACACCTTC | CASSWTGEGYGYTF | TRBV12-3/TRBV12-4 | TRBD1 | NA | TRBJ1-2
TGCAGTGCTAGGGGGGGGAATGGCTACACCTTC | CSARGGNGYTF | TRBV20-1 | NA | many | TRBJ1-2
TGTGCCACCAGTCCTAGCGGGAGGAGCTCCTACAATGAAGCTTTCTTT | CATSPSGRSSYNEAFF | TRBV24-1 | NA | NA | TRBJ1-1
TGTGCCAGCAGCTTAGGGGTGACAGGCAATCAGCCCCAGCATTTT | CASSLGVTGNQPQHF | TRBV7-2 | NA | many | TRBJ1-5
TGCAGTGCTAGAGCCATTAAGACAGACACTGAAGCTTTCTTT | CSARAIKTDTEAFF | TRBV20-1 | NA | many | TRBJ1-1
TGCAGTGCTAGTCACCCTCCGGGACTAGCGGGAGTTGGCGAGCAGTACTTC | CSASHPPGLAGVGEQYF | TRBV20-1 | TRBD2 | many | TRBJ2-7
TGTGCCAGCAGCCAGGACAGGGTACCCTACGAGCAGTACTTC | CASSQDRVPYEQYF | TRBV14 | TRBD1 | many | TRBJ2-7
TGTGCCAGCAGTGGACAGGGTTCAGGGTACGAGCAGTACTTC | CASSGQGSGYEQYF | TRBV27 | TRBD1 | many | TRBJ2-7
TGCGCCAGCAGCCAAGAGAGGACCCGGGGACGGTACGAGCAGTACTTC | CASSQERTRGRYEQYF | TRBV4-1 | NA | few | TRBJ2-7
TGTGCCAGCAGTTTAGGAGGGAGCTCTGGGGCCAACGTCCTGACTTTC | CASSLGGSSGANVLTF | TRBV12-3/TRBV12-4 | NA | many | TRBJ2-6
TGCAGCGTTGAGAACGGCGAGCGGGGCAAAAACATTCAGTACTTC | CSVENGERGKNIQYF | TRBV29-1 | TRBD2 | NA | TRBJ2-4
TGTGCCAACCCAGTGGGAGGAGGGGCCAACGTCCTGACTTTC | CANPVGGGANVLTF | TRBV9 | NA | NA | TRBJ2-6
TGCAGCTTGGAACCGACCCGTGGCTACGAGCAGTACTTC | CSLEPTRGYEQYF | TRBV29-1 | NA | NA | TRBJ2-7
TGTGCCAGCAGCCTCCGGGGCGCCGGGGTCGCTGAAGCTTTCTTT | CASSLRGAGVAEAFF | TRBV7-9 | NA | many | TRBJ1-1
TGTGCCTGGACCCGGGGTGAGATTGCGTATTCACCCCTCCACTTT | CAWTRGEIAYSPLHF | TRBV30 | NA | NA | TRBJ1-6
TGTGCTAGTGGTTGGACCGGGGAGCTGTTTTTT | CASGWTGELFF | TRBV12-5 | NA | NA | TRBJ2-2
TGTGCCAGCAGTGAATACAGGGTCAAATATGGCTACACCTTC | CASSEYRVKYGYTF | TRBV2 | NA | many | TRBJ1-2
TGCGCCAGCAGTTGGGACAGGAGTAGGAGGGAGACCCAGTACTTC | CASSWDRSRRETQYF | TRBV10-2 | TRBD1 | NA | TRBJ2-5
TGTGCCAGTACCCGGACTCCCTCTGGGGCCAACGTCCTGACTTTC | CASTRTPSGANVLTF | TRBV19 | NA | many | TRBJ2-6
TGCAGCGTTGCAGGGTCTTCTACCACTGAAGCTTTCTTT | CSVAGSSTTEAFF | TRBV29-1 | NA | NA | TRBJ1-1
TGCGCCAGCAGCTTGGTTGCAGGGGGCGACTATGGCTACACCTTC | CASSLVAGGDYGYTF | TRBV5-1 | TRBD1 | many | TRBJ1-2
TGTGCCAGTAGTGCCCCGGGACAGGGTCGAGGCACCGGGGAGCTGTTTTTT | CASSAPGQGRGTGELFF | TRBV19 | TRBD1 | many | TRBJ2-2
TGTGCCAGCAGTGTTGGGGACACCTTGAACCAAGAGTCCCAGTACTTC | CASSVGDTLNQESQYF | TRBV6-2/TRBV6-3 | NA | many | TRBJ2-5
TGTGCCAGCAGAAAAACGTCAGGGTCCCATCAGCCCCAGCATTTT | CASRKTSGSHQPQHF | TRBV12-3/TRBV12-4 | NA | many | TRBJ1-5
TGCGCCAGCAGCCAATCGGGACAAAGAAACACTGAAGCTTTCTTT | CASSQSGQRNTEAFF | TRBV4-1 | NA | NA | TRBJ1-1
TGTGCCAGCAGCTTACAGGGGGTGAGCAATGAGCAGTTCTTC | CASSLQGVSNEQFF | TRBV7-6 | TRBD1 | NA | TRBJ2-1
TGTGCCAGCAGCTCATCTCCCGGCGGGAGTTGGACCGGGGAGCTGTTTTTT | CASSSSPGGSWTGELFF | TRBV12-3/TRBV12-4 | TRBD2 | few | TRBJ2-2
TGTGCCAGCAGCCAATTTTACTCTGGAAACACCATATATTTT | CASSQFYSGNTIYF | TRBV4-2 | NA | many | TRBJ1-3
TGCAGTGCTAGAGATGGCCATCTAGACTACGAGCAGTACTTC | CSARDGHLDYEQYF | TRBV20-1 | NA | many | TRBJ2-7
TGTGCCAGCAGTGAACAGGGGGGTTCCCAGCCCCAGCATTTT | CASSEQGGSQPQHF | TRBV2 | TRBD1 | many | TRBJ1-5
TGTGCCAGCAGTGCGAGGGCTAGCGGGAGGAACACCGGGGAGACCCAGTACTTC | CASSARASGRNTGETQYF | TRBV2 | TRBD2 | NA | TRBJ2-5
TGCGCCAGCAGCCACTCGACTAGCGTTACCGAGCAGTACTTC | CASSHSTSVTEQYF | TRBV5-1 | TRBD2 | NA | TRBJ2-7
TGCAGCGTTGCATGGACAGGGCCCAACGTCCTGACTTTC | CSVAWTGPNVLTF | TRBV29-1 | TRBD1 | NA | TRBJ2-6
TGTGCCAGCAGTTTCCGACAGGGCATCGCCTACGAGCAGTACTTC | CASSFRQGIAYEQYF | TRBV12-3/TRBV12-4 | TRBD1 | many | TRBJ2-7
TGCGCCAGCAGCTTGGACGACTTGCGAACCTACGAGCAGTACTTC | CASSLDDLRTYEQYF | TRBV5-1 | NA | many | TRBJ2-7
TGTGCCAGCAGCTTTGCCGTCACTCAGGAGACCCAGTACTTC | CASSFAVTQETQYF | TRBV7-9 | NA | many | TRBJ2-5
TGTGCCAGCAGCCCATTTGGGGTGCCAGGTGGGGATGAAAAACTGTTTTTT | CASSPFGVPGGDEKLFF | TRBV11-2 | NA | many | TRBJ1-4
TGTGCCACCAGCAGAGTTAGCGGGGCCAACGTCCTGACTTTC | CATSRVSGANVLTF | TRBV15 | NA | NA | TRBJ2-6
TGCAGTGCTAACTTGGCCGGGGTGCGGGAGCAGTACTTC | CSANLAGVREQYF | TRBV20-1 | NA | NA | TRBJ2-7
TGTGCCAGCAGCCTCTACAAGCCCCACTCCTACAATGAGCAGTTCTTC | CASSLYKPHSYNEQFF | TRBV7-8 | NA | NA | TRBJ2-1